The 28 T cell receptor beta chains listed next were all sequenced from one sample in a study of control samples from healthy donors and cancer patients. Clones were sequenced by immunoSEQ multiplex PCR, and TCRdb holds only the in-frame ones, with some missing. The table records approximately 15,000 clones, about 89% of them present only once. Source material: PBMCs. The receptors originated from a woman aged 70-85 years with colorectal cancer.

The chain joins TRBV7-9 to TRBJ1-4; D is unclear. CDR3 size: 15 residues. Trimming cost V 5 bases and J 1 base, with 11 bases left between them. Per germline, CDR1 SEHNR and CDR2 FQNEAQ (reference sequence). CDR3 protein: CASSEAEETNEKLFF. CDR3 nucleotides: TGTGCCAGCAGCGAGGCGGAGGAAACTAATGAAAAACTGTTTTTT.

V usage is TRBV21-1 and J usage is TRBJ2-7. TRBV21-1 is reported as a pseudogene. The CDR3 runs 10 residues. In DNA form, the CDR3 reads TGTGCCAGCTTAGGGAACGAGCAGTACTTC. Translating gives CASLGNEQYF.

This chain uses TRBV4-3 with TRBJ2-2; 11 bases fit TRBD2. Germline CDR1 and CDR2: LGHNA and YSLEER. The CDR3 runs to 17 residues. Trimming removed 0 bases from V and 6 bases from J; junction bases left unmatched: 6. CDR3 sequence: CASSQDRVSGGAGELFF. The DNA of the CDR3 is TGCGCCAGCAGCCAAGATCGGGTTAGCGGGGGGGCCGGGGAGCTGTTTTTT.

The rearrangement links TRBV7-9 to TRBJ2-2; D not certain. Trimming removed 1 base from V and 6 bases from J, with 9 bases in between. In germline, CDR1 is SEHNR, CDR2 FQNEAQ (reference sequence). This CDR3 region has 14 residues. CDR3 sequence reads: CASSLVVSAGELFF. The CDR3 DNA sequence: TGTGCCAGCAGCTTAGTGGTATCCGCCGGGGAGCTGTTTTTT. The whole variable domain, filled in from reference TRBV7-9 and TRBJ2-2, reads DTGVSQNPRHKITKRGQNVTFRCDPISEHNRLYWYRQTLGQGPEFLTYFQNEAQLEKSRLLSDRFSAERPKGSFSTLEIQRTEQGDSAMYLCASSLVVSAGELFFGEGSRLTVL.

This chain uses TRBV19 with TRBJ2-2, with unresolved D. The germline V gene has CDR1 LNHDA and CDR2 SQIVND (reference sequence). The V end was cut by 3 bases, the J end by 4 bases, with 12 bases between. This CDR3 is 15 amino acids long. The DNA for the CDR3 is TGTGCCAGTAGTATTTGGTTCCAGATCACCGGGGAGCTGTTTTTT. Protein: CASSIWFQITGELFF. Together with reference TRBV19 and TRBJ2-2, the CDR3 gives the full variable domain: DGGITQSPKYLFRKEGQNVTLSCEQNLNHDAMYWYRQDPGQGLRLIYYSQIVNDFQKGDIAEGYSVSREKKESFPLTVTSAQKNPTAFYLCASSIWFQITGELFFGEGSRLTVL.

The chain couples TRBV5-4 to TRBJ2-2; 15 bases match TRBD2. J gave up 6 bases and V 2 bases, and 2 bases lay outside the gene matches. This CDR3 has 16 amino acids. Germline assignment: CDR1 SGHNT and CDR2 YYREEE (reference sequence). The CDR3 sequence is CASSLGLAGGPGELFF. Here the CDR3 DNA reads TGTGCCAGCAGCTTAGGACTAGCGGGGGGGCCCGGGGAGCTGTTTTTT.

The chain employs TRBV18 and TRBJ1-4, with 7 bases aligning to TRBD1. The CDR3 is 16 residues long. J lost 10 bases, V lost 6 bases, and 17 bases had no gene match. Germline CDR1 is KGHSH and CDR2 is LQKENI. In DNA, the CDR3 is TGTGCCAGCTCGCGTTCTACAGGGGCGACGGATGGAAAACTGTTTTTT. Amino acid sequence: CASSRSTGATDGKLFF.

The rearrangement joins TRBV29-1 to TRBJ2-1, with 8 bases matching TRBD1. The length of the CDR3 is 15 residues. Germline loops: CDR1 SQVTM, CDR2 ANQGSEA. The V segment lost 2 bases and the J segment 4 bases; nucleotides outside the gene matches: 7. CDR3 loop: CSVEKDRVGYNEQFF. CDR3 nucleotide sequence: TGCAGCGTTGAAAAGGACAGGGTCGGGTACAATGAGCAGTTCTTC.

This clone was seen just once. The chain carries TRBV27 and TRBJ1-5; 10 bases map to TRBD1. The V gene end was trimmed by 0 bases and the J gene end by 3 bases; junction bases not matched to a gene: 8. The V gene's germline CDR1 is MNHEY and CDR2 SMNVEV (reference sequence). The length of the CDR3 is 18 residues. Here the CDR3 DNA reads TGTGCCAGCAGTTTATCGTGGACAGGGGGAGGTAACAATCAGCCCCAGCATTTT. Translating gives CASSLSWTGGGNNQPQHF.

The J gene is TRBJ2-2, the V gene TRBV4-3; D remains unclear. Germline loops: CDR1 LGHNA, CDR2 YSLEER. This CDR3 is 12 amino acids long. Trimming shortened V by 4 bases and J by 5 bases, and 5 bases separated the two germline ends. CDR3 in DNA: TGCGCCAGCAGCCCCCAGACCGGGGAGCTGTTTTTT. Translation: CASSPQTGELFF.

This chain uses TRBV6-1 with TRBJ1-1; 7 bases align to TRBD1. The V segment lost 2 bases and the J segment 5 bases; nucleotides outside the gene matches: 5. The CDR3 loop spans 14 amino acids. The germline gives CDR1 MNHNS, CDR2 SASEGT. CDR3 nucleotides: TGTGCCAGCAGTGAATTTACAGGGGAGACTGAAGCTTTCTTT. This codes for CASSEFTGETEAFF.

This rearrangement joins TRBV12-3 or TRBV12-4 to TRBJ1-1, with 7 bases that match TRBD1. The CDR3 has 12 amino acids. The trim removed 2 bases at V and 9 bases at J, leaving 3 bases unmatched. The CDR3: CASSLKGQKAFF. The CDR3 nucleotides read TGTGCCAGCAGTTTAAAGGGACAGAAAGCTTTCTTT.

The CDR3 protein is CAWASGHYEQYF. In DNA form, the CDR3 reads TGTGCCTGGGCGAGCGGTCACTACGAGCAGTACTTC. The rearrangement uses TRBV30 and TRBJ2-7; a weak D match, TRBD2 (5 bases). The CDR3 spans 12 residues. Per germline, CDR1 GTSNPN and CDR2 SVGIG (reference sequence). Trimming shortened V by 5 bases and J by 3 bases, and 11 bases separated the two germline ends.

There are a few counts of this clone. The J gene is TRBJ2-5, the V gene TRBV7-2, with no clear D. Germline V CDR1 and CDR2: SGHTA, FQGNSA. Trimming pared 2 bases from V and 1 base from J, leaving 5 bases between. CDR3 length: 13 amino acids. The CDR3 protein is CASSLNSQETQYF. CDR3 sequence (DNA): TGTGCCAGCAGCTTAAACAGCCAAGAGACCCAGTACTTC.

The gene calls are TRBV7-2 and TRBJ1-6, with TRBD1 as a possible D gene (5 bases). CDR3 length: 14 amino acids. V gave up 0 bases and J gave up 7 bases, with 7 bases separating them. CDR1 and CDR2 from the germline V gene are SGHTA and FQGNSA. CDR3 sequence reads: CASSLAAGNSPLHF. CDR3 nucleotides: TGTGCCAGCAGCTTAGCCGCAGGGAATTCACCCCTCCACTTT.

This chain connects TRBV6-6 to TRBJ1-3; TRBD1 might be the D (6 bases). CDR1 is MNHNY and CDR2 is SVGAGI in the germline V gene (reference sequence). The CDR3 extends over 16 amino acids. Deletions cut 5 bases from V and 3 bases from J, with 17 bases between. DNA of the CDR3: TGTGCCAGCAGTCCCTATGGGGGGCGCGGTGGAAACACCATATATTTT. It encodes CASSPYGGRGGNTIYF.

The chain recombines TRBV10-3 with TRBJ2-1; TRBD2 agrees at 9 bases. The V segment lost 0 bases and the J segment 4 bases; nucleotides outside the gene matches: 7. Germline values: CDR1 ENHRY, CDR2 SYGVKD. This CDR3 is built from 17 residues. The CDR3 region is CAISESAGGRGYNEQFF. The CDR3 nucleotides are TGTGCCATCAGTGAGTCGGCAGGCGGGAGGGGGTACAATGAGCAGTTCTTC.

The chain recombines TRBV24-1 with TRBJ2-1; D unresolved. This CDR3 contains 13 residues. V gave up 2 bases and J gave up 4 bases, with 5 bases separating them. Germline V CDR1 and CDR2: KGHDR, SFDVKD. This CDR3 reads CATSDWAYNEQFF. Here the CDR3 DNA reads TGTGCCACCAGTGATTGGGCTTACAATGAGCAGTTCTTC.

V gene TRBV6-5 combines with J gene TRBJ2-7; 9 bases match TRBD2. This CDR3 comprises 15 residues. Losses at the gene ends were 9 bases for V and 6 bases for J; bases not matched to a gene: 15. Germline-derived CDR1 and CDR2 are MNHEY and SVGAGI. CDR3 sequence reads: CASIRPSGTAGEQYF. CDR3 nucleotide sequence: TGTGCCAGTATACGCCCTAGCGGGACCGCCGGCGAGCAGTACTTC.

This chain's CDR3 is CASSFSDPFSGNTIYF. The DNA of the CDR3 is TGTGCCAGCAGCTTCTCAGATCCCTTCTCTGGAAACACCATATATTTT. The chain recombines TRBV7-6 with TRBJ1-3, with no clear D. The CDR3 is 16 amino acids. Germline loops: CDR1 SGHVS, CDR2 FNYEAQ. V was cut by 3 bases and J by 0 bases, with 12 bases left in between.

The chain joins TRBV9 to TRBJ2-4; D perhaps matches TRBD1 (6 bases). This CDR3 has 14 residues. CDR1 is SGDLS, CDR2 YYNGEE, per germline. Trimming shortened V by 2 bases and J by 8 bases, and 14 bases separated the two germline ends. DNA for the CDR3: TGTGCCAGCAGCGTGGAGGCCAGGGGACACATTCAGTACTTC. It encodes CASSVEARGHIQYF.

The chain has TRBV7-9 and TRBJ1-1; unclear D gene. This CDR3 spans 14 amino acids. V was trimmed by 1 base and J by 0 bases, leaving 6 bases between them. Germline assignment: CDR1 SEHNR and CDR2 FQNEAQ (reference sequence). Here the CDR3 DNA reads TGTGCCAGCAGCTTAGGTCTGATGAACACTGAAGCTTTCTTT. Amino acids: CASSLGLMNTEAFF.

The chain is built from TRBV30 and TRBJ1-5, with D possibly matching TRBD1 (6 bases). CDR3 length: 14 residues. Germline CDR1 and CDR2: GTSNPN and SVGIG (reference sequence). V was shortened by 1 base and J by 3 bases, with 10 bases between the two germline ends. CDR3 DNA sequence: TGTGCCTGGAGTGCCGGACAGTACAATCAGCCCCAGCATTTT. It specifies CAWSAGQYNQPQHF.

The chain combines TRBV14 with TRBJ2-5; tentative D call: TRBD1 (5 bases). In germline, CDR1 is SGHDN, CDR2 FVKESK. Trimming left V 0 bases short and J 0 bases short, with 14 bases between. CDR3 length: 17 residues. Written as DNA, the CDR3 is TGTGCCAGCAGCCAAGAAGGGGCCAGTGAGTACCAAGAGACCCAGTACTTC. This sequence encodes CASSQEGASEYQETQYF.

The chain links TRBV29-1 to TRBJ1-1; 8 bases fit TRBD1. Germline V lookup: CDR1 SQVTM, CDR2 ANQGSEA. V shed 7 bases and J 0 bases; nucleotides not matched to a gene: 4. The length of the CDR3 is 13 residues. The DNA for the CDR3 is TGCAGCGCCGGGACAGGCTTGAACACTGAAGCTTTCTTT. Amino acids: CSAGTGLNTEAFF.

The gene calls are TRBV27 and TRBJ1-2; TRBD1 is a possible D gene (5 bases). Trimming left V 6 bases short and J 6 bases short, with 23 bases between. The CDR3 length is 16 residues. Germline lookup yields CDR1 MNHEY and CDR2 SMNVEV (reference sequence). The CDR3 coding sequence is TGTGCCAGCAGGCCTACTTCCGGACACTTAAATCATGGCTACACCTTC. This codes for CASRPTSGHLNHGYTF.

The chain combines TRBV11-3 with TRBJ2-3; TRBD2 matches 12 bases. The junction had 4 bases not matched to a gene; V was cut back by 0 bases and J by 0 bases. CDR3 length: 18 residues. Germline V gene sequence: CDR1 SGHNT, CDR2 YENEEA. DNA of the CDR3: TGTGCCAGCAGCTTAGAAATCGGACTAGCGGGGAGCACAGATACGCAGTATTTT. Translating it yields CASSLEIGLAGSTDTQYF.

The chain couples TRBV5-1 to TRBJ1-4, with unresolved D. Germline-derived CDR1 and CDR2 are SGHRS and YFSETQ. V lost 0 bases and J 0 bases, leaving 12 bases between the germline ends. This CDR3 region has 17 residues. The chain's CDR3 is CASSLAGSGTTNEKLFF. In DNA, the CDR3 is TGCGCCAGCAGCTTGGCTGGGTCTGGGACAACTAATGAAAAACTGTTTTTT.